This T cell receptor (beta chain) was captured by sequencing in a study of cytomegalovirus exposure and HLA in healthy donors. Study information: Earlier, roughly 120 million unique TCR beta sequences were recovered from around 200 million T cells by an analysis.

CDR3 size: 14 residues. Primers: 60 Vbeta forward and 13 Jbeta reverse. Libraries were prepared by immunoSEQ multiplex PCR; TCRdb keeps only in-frame clonotypes and omits some of them. In total, the table holds around 100,000 clones. A note on this clone: Its antigen is undetermined.

Broader study findings: Overall, approximately 150 TCR beta chains were annotated as cytomegalovirus-associated. In vitro work confirmed that a few CMV-associated chains recognize CMV antigens. Later analysis reportedly placed an Asian-associated ancestry cluster below the roughly 680-donor mean in N-insertions.

The sample was PBMCs. The V gene is TRBV21-1, the J gene TRBJ2-7; no DNA check was done on the table's D call, TRBD2. TRBV21-1 is a documented pseudogene. The clonotype comes from a man aged 40-55 years in good health and CMV-seronegative. This CDR3 reads CAIKSGRPTYEQYF. The CDR3 nucleotides read TGTGCCATCAAAAGCGGGAGGCCCACCTACGAGCAGTACTTC.